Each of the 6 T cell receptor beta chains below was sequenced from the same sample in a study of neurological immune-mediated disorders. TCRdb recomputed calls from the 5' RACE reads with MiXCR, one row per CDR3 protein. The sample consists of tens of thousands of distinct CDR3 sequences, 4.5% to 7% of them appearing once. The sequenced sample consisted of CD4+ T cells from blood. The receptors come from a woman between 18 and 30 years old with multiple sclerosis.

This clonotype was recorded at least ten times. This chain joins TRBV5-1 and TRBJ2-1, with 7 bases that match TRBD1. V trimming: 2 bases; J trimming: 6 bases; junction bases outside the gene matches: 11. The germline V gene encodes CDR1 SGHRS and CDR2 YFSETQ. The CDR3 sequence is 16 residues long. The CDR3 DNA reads TGCGCCAGCAGCTTACTGCCAGGGGGTAGGACCAATGAGCAGTTCTTC. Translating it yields CASSLLPGGRTNEQFF.

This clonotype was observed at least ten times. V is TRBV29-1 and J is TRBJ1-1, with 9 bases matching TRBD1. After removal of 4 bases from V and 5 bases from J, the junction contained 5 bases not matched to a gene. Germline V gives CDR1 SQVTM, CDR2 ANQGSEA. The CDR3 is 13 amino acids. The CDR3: CSVVADRGTEAFF. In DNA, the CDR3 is TGCAGCGTTGTAGCTGACAGGGGGACTGAAGCTTTCTTT.

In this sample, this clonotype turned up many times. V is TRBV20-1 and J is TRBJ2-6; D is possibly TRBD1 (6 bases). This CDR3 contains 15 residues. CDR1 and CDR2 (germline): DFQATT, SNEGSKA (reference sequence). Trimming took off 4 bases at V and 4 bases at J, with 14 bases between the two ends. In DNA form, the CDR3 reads TGCAGTGCTACACAGGGTTCCGCAGGGGCCAACGTCCTGACTTTC. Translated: CSATQGSAGANVLTF.

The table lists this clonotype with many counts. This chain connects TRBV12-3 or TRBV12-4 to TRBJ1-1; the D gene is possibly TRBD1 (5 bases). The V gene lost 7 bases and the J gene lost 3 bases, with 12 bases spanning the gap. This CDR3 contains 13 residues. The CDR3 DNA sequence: TGTGCCAGCAACGGGACCCCGGACACTGAAGCTTTCTTT. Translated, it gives CASNGTPDTEAFF.

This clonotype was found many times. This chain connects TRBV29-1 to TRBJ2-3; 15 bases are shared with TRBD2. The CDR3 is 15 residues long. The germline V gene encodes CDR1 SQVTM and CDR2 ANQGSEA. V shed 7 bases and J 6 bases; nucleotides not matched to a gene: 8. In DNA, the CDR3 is TGCAGCGCCCGTTCGGGACTAGCGGGGGGTGATACGCAGTATTTT. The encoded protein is CSARSGLAGGDTQYF.

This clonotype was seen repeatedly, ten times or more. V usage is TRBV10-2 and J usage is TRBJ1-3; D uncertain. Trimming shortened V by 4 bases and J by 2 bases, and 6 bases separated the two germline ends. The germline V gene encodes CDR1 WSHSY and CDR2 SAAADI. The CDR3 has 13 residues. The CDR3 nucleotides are TGCGCCAGCAGTGCGGCCGCTGGAAACACCATATATTTT. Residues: CASSAAAGNTIYF.